This TCR beta chain comes out of a study of beta chain features in type 1 diabetes. Whole-study results and caveats: An over-representation of cells with high TCR expression could result from cDNA sequencing. Researchers report that Type 1 diabetes patients had moderately but significantly shorter TCRB CDR3s across all four CD4+ subsets.

This clone was detected only a few times. What it binds is not known. Since all of the isolated RNA was reverse transcribed, expressed TCRB transcripts were what got sequenced. Here immunoSEQ multiplex PCR was the method, and the copy in TCRdb shows in-frame clones only, minus some. Of some 370,000 clones listed, about 10% are singletons. What was sequenced was central memory CD4+ T cells from blood. This sequence originates from a man aged 25-45 years with type 1 diabetes.

The CDR3 bases are TGCGCCAGCAGCTCCCGCCCAGGGGATGAAAAACTGTTTTTT. This sequence encodes CASSSRPGDEKLFF. This chain joins TRBV5-1 and TRBJ1-4; possibly TRBD1 for D (6 bases). The CDR3 runs to 14 residues. The germline CDR1 and CDR2 sequences are SGHRS and YFSETQ. Between the trimmed V and J ends, which lost 3 bases and 6 bases, there was a span of 12 bases.